This is a list of T cell receptor beta chains from one sample in a study of shared clonotypes between healthy human individuals. Sequencing used immunoSEQ multiplex PCR; TCRdb keeps in-frame clones, though not all of them. The top ten hold 0.4% to 0.45% of the sample, which has over 1.5 million clones, approximately 98% seen once. Source material: naive CD4+ T cells sorted from blood. The origin of the receptors is a man aged 25-45 years in good health. CDR3s include the opening cysteine and the closing phenylalanine or tryptophan. The D gene is left open where the match is weak. Some rows have no size entry. The others give once, few or many, or a class for an expanded clone.

cdr3_length	clone_size	d_call	v_call	j_call	cdr3_nt	cdr3_aa
15	-	TRBD2	TRBV11-2	TRBJ2-7	TGTGCCAGCAGCTTAGCGAGTTCGGCGGGAGGGGAGCAGTACTTC	CASSLASSAGGEQYF
16	-	-	TRBV10-1	TRBJ2-2	TGCGCCAGCAGCGACTGGGACGGAGAGCACGCCGGGGAGCTGTTTTTT	CASSDWDGEHAGELFF
14	-	-	TRBV5-1	TRBJ1-2	TGCGCCAGCAGCTTGGACGGGAGGGACTATGGCTACACCTTC	CASSLDGRDYGYTF
14	-	-	TRBV7-6	TRBJ2-1	TGTGCCAGCAGCTTAGACGGGGAGTACAATGAGCAGTTCTTC	CASSLDGEYNEQFF
16	-	TRBD1	TRBV5-1	TRBJ1-3	TGCGCCAGCAGTCCCATGACAGGGCGCTCTGGAAACACCATATATTTT	CASSPMTGRSGNTIYF
16	-	TRBD2	TRBV4-1	TRBJ2-5	TGCGCCAGCAGCCAAGGACTAGCGGGAGGAGGTGAGACCCAGTACTTC	CASSQGLAGGGETQYF
14	once	-	TRBV5-5	TRBJ2-3	TGTGCCAGCAGCCCCGAGTGGGGCACAGATACGCAGTATTTT	CASSPEWGTDTQYF
15	-	-	TRBV27	TRBJ2-1	TGTGCCAGCAGTTTCGCTGTCAGCTCCTACAATGAGCAGTTCTTC	CASSFAVSSYNEQFF
14	-	TRBD1	TRBV9	TRBJ1-5	TGTGCCAGCAGTCGACAGGGATCCAATCAGCCCCAGCATTTT	CASSRQGSNQPQHF
16	-	TRBD2	TRBV19	TRBJ2-3	TGTGCCAGTAATCCCTTCCGGACTAGATCTACAGATACGCAGTATTTT	CASNPFRTRSTDTQYF
17	-	-	TRBV11-2	TRBJ2-3	TGTGCCAGCAGCTTAAACCAACTTCCTCTAAACACAGATACGCAGTATTTT	CASSLNQLPLNTDTQYF
16	-	-	TRBV28	TRBJ1-5	TGTGCCAGCAGTCCGCACCAGGGGAATAGCAATCAGCCCCAGCATTTT	CASSPHQGNSNQPQHF
12	once	-	TRBV14	TRBJ2-3	TGTGCCAGCAGCCAGGCCAGGGATACGCAGTATTTT	CASSQARDTQYF
12	-	TRBD1	TRBV2	TRBJ2-7	TGTGCCAGAGGGACAGGGTTCTACGAGCAGTACTTC	CARGTGFYEQYF
18	-	TRBD1	TRBV5-6	TRBJ1-3	TGTGCCAGCAGCTTGACCATTTCACGGACAGGATCTGGAAACACCATATATTTT	CASSLTISRTGSGNTIYF
16	-	-	TRBV9	TRBJ2-5	TGTGCCAGCAGCGCGTCGGGACATGAAGGGGAAGAGACCCAGTACTTC	CASSASGHEGEETQYF
16	-	TRBD2	TRBV5-1	TRBJ2-1	TGCGCCAGCAGCCTTCATCTAGCGGGAGAAGACAATGAGCAGTTCTTC	CASSLHLAGEDNEQFF
14	-	TRBD2	TRBV11-2	TRBJ2-1	TGTGCCAGCATTGGGCTAGCGGGAGTGCATGAGCAGTTCTTC	CASIGLAGVHEQFF
17	-	-	TRBV7-8	TRBJ1-5	TGTGCCAGCAGCTTAGCTGACGGCAGGGTGGGCAATCAGCCCCAGCATTTT	CASSLADGRVGNQPQHF
14	-	-	TRBV7-9	TRBJ2-3	TGTGCCAGCAGCCTCGGACGGGATCCGGTCACGCAGTATTTT	CASSLGRDPVTQYF
14	-	-	TRBV9	TRBJ2-2	TGTGCCAGCAGCGCCCAGTTGAACACCGGGGAGCTGTTTTTT	CASSAQLNTGELFF
18	-	TRBD2	TRBV18	TRBJ2-7	TGTGCCAGCTCACCTTTCGGGCTCGCTCTAGCGGGAATATACGAGCAGTACTTC	CASSPFGLALAGIYEQYF
13	-	-	TRBV4-1	TRBJ2-3	TGCGCCAGCAGCCTCAGCCTGGCAGATACGCAGTATTTT	CASSLSLADTQYF
13	-	-	TRBV30	TRBJ1-1	TGTGCCTGGAAAAGAGGAAGGGACACTGAAGCTTTCTTT	CAWKRGRDTEAFF
14	-	TRBD1	TRBV19	TRBJ2-7	TGTGCCAGTAGTGCTTTGGACAGGGGGCTCGAGCAGTACTTC	CASSALDRGLEQYF
16	-	TRBD2	TRBV27	TRBJ2-7	TGTGCCAGCAGTTCTCCGACTAGCGGGGAGCTTTACGAGCAGTACTTC	CASSSPTSGELYEQYF
15	-	-	TRBV7-9	TRBJ2-6	TGTGCCAGCAGCCCGGCCGGCGGTTCGGCCAACGTCCTGACTTTC	CASSPAGGSANVLTF
13	-	TRBD2	TRBV27	TRBJ2-4	TGTGCCAGCAGAAGGACTAGCAAAAACATTCAGTACTTC	CASRRTSKNIQYF
14	-	-	TRBV18	TRBJ2-7	TGTGCCAGCTCGCCGGGGATCAGGGTCCACGAGCAGTACTTC	CASSPGIRVHEQYF
14	-	TRBD1	TRBV7-4	TRBJ1-4	TGTGCCAGCAGCCCCGGACAGGGCGAGGAAAAACTGTTTTTT	CASSPGQGEEKLFF
16	-	-	TRBV5-8	TRBJ2-7	TGTGCCAGCAGCTTAAAATTCCTCCGGGACAAGGCCTACGGGTACTTC	CASSLKFLRDKAYGYF
15	-	TRBD1	TRBV19	TRBJ1-5	TGTGCCAGTAGTAAGACAGGGGGGTTCAATCAGCCCCAGCATTTT	CASSKTGGFNQPQHF
14	-	TRBD1	TRBV9	TRBJ2-5	TGTGCCAGCAGCGTGGACAGGAGACAAGAGACCCAGTACTTC	CASSVDRRQETQYF